This TCR beta chain originates from a study of T-cell reconstitution after alpha-beta-depleted transplantation in children. Study results and limitations: Expanded graft clones, several hundred of them, were reportedly the source of alpha-beta T cells about two months after transplant. At one year after transplant, newly produced T cells mostly accounted for T-cell counts and diversity. Some patients' high day-60 TCRbeta diversity was attributed to recipient cells surviving conditioning.

There are a few counts of this clonotype. Its antigen remains unknown. Unique molecular identifiers were used to barcode this TCRbeta library. TCRdb analysed the PCR reads with MiXCR anew, one entry per CDR3 protein. Of hundreds of thousands of distinct CDR3 sequences listed, more than 15% were seen once; the top ten hold around 45%. V was pared by 3 bases and J by 2 bases, with 16 bases between. Germline V CDR1 and CDR2: SGHAT, FQNNGV. The CDR3 runs to 16 residues. Here the sequenced sample was PBMCs, mostly from graft donor cells, taken 360 days after TCRalphabeta/CD19-depleted stem cell transplant. This chain uses TRBV11-2 with TRBJ1-1; tentative D call: TRBD1 (6 bases). This clonotype was obtained from a male patient between 2 and 15 years old who had a stem cell transplant for acute lymphoblastic leukemia, so the T cells may come from the graft donor. CDR3 nucleotides: TGTGCCAGCAGCTTTGGACAGCGTATAGTCAACACTGAAGCTTTCTTT. Its protein is CASSFGQRIVNTEAFF.